This T cell receptor (beta chain) appears in the sequencing data of a study of monozygotic twins with inflammatory bowel disease. TCRdb reprocessed the 5' RACE reads and stores each CDR3 protein as one record, lacking DNA. This table lists around 380,000 distinct CDR3 sequences. Whole blood supplied total RNA, and T cells were not sorted. The CDR3 is made up of 19 amino acids. Germline loops: CDR1 SGHAT, CDR2 FQDESV (reference sequence). Study findings and constraints: Support was absent for any single strong signal or clonotype linked to IBD. Patient-to-patient differences in immunosuppressive treatment may have added variability to the repertoires.

About this clonotype itself: The target antigen is unknown.

The sequence was collected from a human donor with ulcerative colitis or Crohn's disease, or a healthy co-twin of an affected twin (not recorded which). This chain connects TRBV11-1 to TRBJ2-2; the D call of TRBD2 rests on TCRdb alone, since no DNA is present to check it. Sequencing was carried out using blood. CDR3 residues: CASSLPTSGKNSNTGELFF.